The sequence of this T cell receptor (beta chain) was determined in a study of diagnostic markers for celiac disease. This CDR3 region has 14 residues. Germline V lookup: CDR1 WSHSY, CDR2 SAAADI. This clonotype ranks as medium-sized in terms of frequency. TCRdb reprocessed the reads, keeping one entry per CDR3 protein, no DNA. The sample includes some 7,500 distinct CDR3 sequences. Sequencing was carried out using either unsorted cells or a sorted T cell fraction (not recorded which). The TCR comes from a human donor. This table probably holds off-target reads from a library built for another chain. The chain is built from TRBV10-2 and TRBJ2-3; the D gene TCRdb calls, TRBD1, cannot be checked with no DNA. CDR3 sequence reads: CASREGHRTDTQYF.